The 17 T cell receptor beta chains listed next were all sequenced from one sample in a study of STAT5B mutations in CD4+ large granular lymphocyte leukemia. The repertoire was sequenced with immunoSEQ multiplex PCR; TCRdb's copy has only in-frame clones and lacks some. Of 30,000 to 40,000 clones listed, 76% are singletons. The specimen was CD4+ T cells from blood buffy coats. These receptors all stem from a human donor in good health.

The V gene is TRBV15, the J gene TRBJ2-7; 11 positions agree with TRBD1. CDR1 is LNHNV and CDR2 is YYDKDF in the germline V gene (reference sequence). V was clipped by 1 base and J by 3 bases; unmatched bases: 8. The CDR3 loop spans 17 amino acids. The CDR3 sequence: CATSRGSRDRGIYEQYF. CDR3 nucleotides: TGTGCCACCAGCAGAGGTTCCAGGGACAGGGGGATCTACGAGCAGTACTTC.

The rearrangement links TRBV18 to TRBJ2-7; the D gene is possibly TRBD2 (6 bases). V was cut by 3 bases and J by 0 bases, with 12 bases left in between. The germline gives CDR1 KGHSH, CDR2 LQKENI. The CDR3 totals 15 residues. CDR3 nucleotide sequence: TGTGCCAGCTCACCTAACCGAGCGGGCTCCTACGAGCAGTACTTC. It codes for CASSPNRAGSYEQYF.

The rearrangement joins TRBV7-2 to TRBJ2-1, with D possibly matching TRBD2 (7 bases). V shed 3 bases and J shed 8 bases, with 23 bases lying between them. CDR1 is SGHTA and CDR2 is FQGNSA in the germline V gene. There are 17 residues in the CDR3. The CDR3 bases are TGTGCCAGCAGCTTCGGGCTGGGGAGGGGGGGCAAAGATGAGCAGTTCTTC. It encodes CASSFGLGRGGKDEQFF.

The rearrangement links TRBV18 to TRBJ2-2; no definite D call. This CDR3 is 13 amino acids long. The germline V gene encodes CDR1 KGHSH and CDR2 LQKENI. V was cut by 6 bases and J by 5 bases, with 10 bases left in between. The CDR3 here is CASSPVGTGELFF. CDR3 nucleotides: TGTGCCAGCTCCCCCGTTGGGACCGGGGAGCTGTTTTTT.

A single count supports this clone. The gene calls are TRBV11-3 and TRBJ2-5; TRBD2 is a possible D gene (6 bases). The CDR3 sequence is 14 residues long. Germline CDR1 reads SGHNT; CDR2 reads YENEEA. The V end was cut by 3 bases, the J end by 8 bases, with 16 bases between. The CDR3 DNA reads TGTGCCAGCAGCTTCGGTGGAGGGAAGAGTACCCAGTACTTC. Its protein product is CASSFGGGKSTQYF.

This chain links TRBV19 with TRBJ2-3, with D possibly TRBD1 on 6 matching bases. The CDR3 loop spans 14 amino acids. V was trimmed by 5 bases and J by 5 bases, leaving 14 bases between them. Germline V gene sequence: CDR1 LNHDA, CDR2 SQIVND (reference sequence). The CDR3 bases are TGTGCCAGTAGTGGGACAAGGACGGTAGATACGCAGTATTTT. Amino acids: CASSGTRTVDTQYF.

The chain has TRBV7-2 and TRBJ2-5; 10 bases are a match to TRBD2. The CDR3 covers 16 residues. Germline values: CDR1 SGHTA, CDR2 FQGNSA. J was trimmed by 7 bases and V by 5 bases; bases with no gene match: 13. The CDR3, as DNA: TGTGCCAGCAGCACCCGGACTAGCGGTCTTCCGGCGACCCAGTACTTC. It is translated as CASSTRTSGLPATQYF. The full variable domain, completed using reference TRBV7-2 and TRBJ2-5, is GAGVSQSPSNKVTEKGKDVELRCDPISGHTALYWYRQSLGQGLEFLIYFQGNSAPDKSGLPSDRFSAERTGGSVSTLTIQRTQQEDSAVYLCASSTRTSGLPATQYFGPGTRLLVL.

The chain joins TRBV12-5 to TRBJ2-3; weak D call: TRBD1 (6 bases). There are 13 residues in the CDR3. Germline V lookup: CDR1 LGHNT, CDR2 FRNRAP. The ends were cut back, 5 bases at V and 4 bases at J, with 10 bases in the middle. In DNA, the CDR3 is TGTGCTAGTGGTCCCACAGGGTCAGATACGCAGTATTTT. It codes for CASGPTGSDTQYF.

This chain links TRBV5-1 with TRBJ2-7; 9 bases align to TRBD2. This CDR3 contains 16 residues. Germline CDR1 is SGHRS and CDR2 is YFSETQ. Trimming at V came to 0 bases and at J to 3 bases, leaving 7 bases not matched to a gene. CDR3 bases: TGCGCCAGCAGCTTGGGCGGGAGGGCTCTTAACTACGAGCAGTACTTC. This codes for CASSLGGRALNYEQYF.

The J gene is TRBJ1-2, the V gene TRBV5-1, with unresolved D. Per the germline V gene, CDR1 is SGHRS and CDR2 is YFSETQ. The length of the CDR3 is 14 residues. Trimming left V 5 bases short and J 2 bases short, with 13 bases between. The CDR3 bases are TGCGCCAGCAGTTTAGACACACAAAACTATGGCTACACCTTC. Protein product: CASSLDTQNYGYTF.

This clone has a single count. The V and J genes are TRBV2 and TRBJ1-2; 7 bases match TRBD1. Unmatched junction bases numbered 11, after V lost 10 bases and J lost 3 bases. CDR3 length: 14 residues. The V gene's germline CDR1 is SNHLY and CDR2 FYNNEI. The chain's CDR3 is CATRGQPQDYGYTF. The DNA for the CDR3 is TGTGCCACAAGGGGACAGCCCCAAGACTATGGCTACACCTTC.

This clone has a handful of counts. The chain links TRBV11-3 to TRBJ2-1; 7 bases agree with TRBD2. CDR1 SGHNT and CDR2 YENEEA come from the germline V gene. This CDR3 has 15 amino acids. The V and J ends lost 2 bases and 7 bases, in that order; junction bases with no gene match: 8. The CDR3 protein is CASSLTSAGRNEQFF. In DNA form, the CDR3 reads TGTGCCAGCAGCTTAACCTCAGCGGGGCGGAATGAGCAGTTCTTC.

J is TRBJ2-5 and V is TRBV7-9, with 10 bases aligning to TRBD2. V trimming: 1 base; J trimming: 0 bases; junction bases outside the gene matches: 5. Germline V gives CDR1 SEHNR, CDR2 FQNEAQ (reference sequence). This CDR3 contains 17 residues. CDR3: CASSLGTSGTNQETQYF. The CDR3 DNA is TGTGCCAGCAGCTTAGGGACTAGCGGAACAAACCAAGAGACCCAGTACTTC.

The chain combines TRBV5-1 with TRBJ1-2; 7 bases fit TRBD1. Germline V lookup: CDR1 SGHRS, CDR2 YFSETQ. This CDR3 is 16 amino acids long. V lost 4 bases to trimming and J lost 5 bases; unmatched junction nucleotides: 14. CDR3 DNA sequence: TGCGCCAGCAGCACGACAGGGTTGGGTTCCCTTTATGGCTACACCTTC. Translating gives CASSTTGLGSLYGYTF.

V and J are TRBV19 and TRBJ2-5, with D possibly TRBD2 on 6 matching bases. V was pared by 5 bases and J by 2 bases, with 15 bases between. Germline CDR1 reads LNHDA; CDR2 reads SQIVND (reference sequence). There are 15 residues in the CDR3. CDR3 bases: TGTGCCAGTAGTTCCCAGGGAGGAGGGCAAGAGACCCAGTACTTC. Translated, it gives CASSSQGGGQETQYF.

This rearrangement joins TRBV6-5 to TRBJ2-5; TRBD1 or TRBD2 may be the D gene (5 bases each). The germline V and J ends were trimmed by 5 bases and 5 bases, with 12 bases remaining between them. The germline CDR1 and CDR2 sequences are MNHEY and SVGAGI. This CDR3 spans 13 amino acids. As DNA, the CDR3 is TGTGCCAGCAGTCCCGGGGCGCAGGAGACCCAGTACTTC. This sequence encodes CASSPGAQETQYF.

This clone was seen only once. The chain combines TRBV5-5 with TRBJ2-5, with D perhaps TRBD2 (5 bases). Trimming left V 0 bases short and J 4 bases short, with 10 bases between. Germline CDR1 is SGHKS and CDR2 is YYEKEE (reference sequence). The CDR3 has 14 residues. Here the CDR3 DNA reads TGTGCCAGCAGCTTGGCCGGGGTCGTAGAGACCCAGTACTTC. This encodes CASSLAGVVETQYF.